This T cell receptor beta chain was found in a study of shared clonotypes between healthy human individuals. This was a deep-level run. Assay used: immunoSEQ multiplex PCR; TCRdb lists only in-frame clones, some missing. The sample gives a few hundred thousand clones, around 79% of which show up once; 10% is in the top ten. This clone came up a few times. The target antigen is unknown. Points from the study as a whole: Naive subsets tended to show greater estimated richness than memory subsets. Relative to clonotypes present in all four donors, those not shared had lower generation probabilities.

Germline lookup yields CDR1 MGHDK and CDR2 SYGVNS. V lost 1 base and J 4 bases, leaving 9 bases between the germline ends. This CDR3 is built from 14 residues. Sequencing used memory CD4+ T cells sorted from blood. The subset here: CD45RA-negative fraction. This TCR was sampled from a man aged 25 to 45 in good health. This rearrangement joins TRBV25-1 to TRBJ2-3; D is perhaps TRBD2 (5 bases). CDR3 in DNA: TGTGCCAGCAGTGAATCTTGGCGGGCAGATACGCAGTATTTT. It encodes CASSESWRADTQYF.